A single sample gave rise to the 32 T cell receptor beta chains below, sequenced in a study of T cell responses to AZD1222 COVID-19 vaccine. Generated by immunoSEQ multiplex PCR, the TCRdb table keeps only in-frame clones and is missing some. The sample records around 130,000 clones, about 91% being singletons. The sequences come from peripheral blood, collected on day 0 of AZD1222 vaccination. The receptors were sampled from an adult in good health.

The chain carries TRBV6-5 and TRBJ1-3; 8 bases map to TRBD1. The V gene's germline CDR1 is MNHEY and CDR2 SVGAGI. V was pared by 2 bases and J by 2 bases, with 5 bases of the junction left unmatched. The CDR3 is 16 amino acids. CDR3 DNA sequence: TGTGCCAGCAGTTACCGAGGACAGGGAACTGGAAACACCATATATTTT. Its translation: CASSYRGQGTGNTIYF.

The V gene is TRBV9, the J gene TRBJ1-1; D gene unclear. There are 13 residues in the CDR3. Germline CDR1 is SGDLS and CDR2 is YYNGEE. Trimming removed 2 bases from V and 3 bases from J, with 8 bases in between. Written as DNA, the CDR3 is TGTGCCAGCAGCGTCGCGAAATACACTGAAGCTTTCTTT. Amino acid sequence: CASSVAKYTEAFF.

The genes are TRBV6-6 and TRBJ2-7; a weak D match, TRBD1 (7 bases). The ends were cut back, 8 bases at V and 2 bases at J, with 19 bases in the middle. Germline V lookup: CDR1 MNHNY, CDR2 SVGAGI (reference sequence). CDR3 length: 15 residues. The CDR3: CASGGQAGGPYEQYF. The CDR3 DNA reads as TGTGCCAGCGGTGGACAGGCTGGGGGGCCCTACGAGCAGTACTTC.

The rearrangement links TRBV6-2 or TRBV6-3 to TRBJ2-7; TRBD1 or TRBD2 may be the D gene (5 bases each). V was pared by 5 bases and J by 1 base, with 18 bases between. The CDR3 length is 16 residues. The germline V gene encodes CDR1 MNHEY and CDR2 SVGEGT. The chain's CDR3 is CASSPDIPLASYEQYF. CDR3 nucleotides: TGTGCCAGCAGTCCGGACATTCCCCTAGCATCCTACGAGCAGTACTTC.

CDR3 loop: CASSMDRGPTEAFF. The CDR3 DNA sequence: TGTGCCAGTAGTATGGACAGGGGTCCCACTGAAGCTTTCTTT. This sequence joins TRBV19 and TRBJ1-1; TRBD1 matches 9 bases. The CDR3 runs 14 residues. Germline loops: CDR1 LNHDA, CDR2 SQIVND (reference sequence). V lost 3 bases and J lost 4; bases outside the gene matches: 3.

The chain is built from TRBV3-1 (or the pseudogene TRBV3-2) and TRBJ1-3; D unresolved. The V end lost 6 bases, the J end lost 2 bases, and 17 bases lay between the germline ends. Looked up from germline, CDR1 is LGHDT and CDR2 is YNNKEL (reference sequence). This CDR3 contains 16 residues. CDR3 DNA sequence: TGTGCCAGCAGTCGCCAAGGCCGCGGGGCTGGAAACACCATATATTTT. Translating gives CASSRQGRGAGNTIYF.

The chain combines TRBV6-5 with TRBJ1-1; 7 nucleotides agree with TRBD1. Trimming at V came to 4 bases and at J to 4 bases, leaving 0 bases not matched to a gene. The CDR3 length is 12 residues. Germline lookup yields CDR1 MNHEY and CDR2 SVGAGI. CDR3 DNA sequence: TGTGCCAGCAGTTCAGGGGGCACTGAAGCTTTCTTT. Its translation is CASSSGGTEAFF.

The chain employs TRBV5-1 and TRBJ2-2; D gene uncertain. CDR3 size: 14 residues. Trimming took off 2 bases at V and 4 bases at J, with 9 bases between the two ends. Looked up from germline, CDR1 is SGHRS and CDR2 is YFSETQ. The CDR3 loop is CASSFRTTTGELFF. The CDR3 DNA reads TGCGCCAGCAGCTTCAGGACCACCACCGGGGAGCTGTTTTTT.

The J gene is TRBJ2-1, the V gene TRBV2, with TRBD2 matching over 7 bases. The length of the CDR3 is 13 residues. Germline V gives CDR1 SNHLY, CDR2 FYNNEI. Trimming took 10 bases from V and 5 from J; bases not matched to a gene: 8. CDR3 sequence: CATSSGNNNEQFF. The DNA for the CDR3 is TGTGCCACGTCTAGCGGAAATAACAATGAGCAGTTCTTC.

The V and J genes are TRBV10-2 and TRBJ2-7; 15 nucleotides line up with TRBD2. Germline V gives CDR1 WSHSY, CDR2 SAAADI. With V trimmed by 1 base and J by 6 bases, 10 bases remained unmatched. The CDR3 runs 18 residues. In DNA, the CDR3 is TGCGCCAGCAGTGAGTTCCTGTGGACTAGCGGGAGGGGGTCCGAGCAGTACTTC. It translates to CASSEFLWTSGRGSEQYF.

V is TRBV25-1 and J is TRBJ2-2; no reliable D call. Germline CDR1 is MGHDK and CDR2 is SYGVNS. This CDR3 region has 17 residues. The ends were cut back, 6 bases at V and 4 bases at J, with 21 bases in the middle. DNA of the CDR3: TGTGCCAGCAGCCCCAAAAGGCCCCTCGTGGGCACCGGGGAGCTGTTTTTT. Translating gives CASSPKRPLVGTGELFF. The full variable domain, in which reference TRBV25-1 and TRBJ2-2 provide the parts outside the CDR3, is EADIYQTPRYLVIGTGKKITLECSQTMGHDKMYWYQQDPGMELHLIHYSYGVNSTEKGDLSSESTVSRIRTEHFPLTLESARPSHTSQYLCASSPKRPLVGTGELFFGEGSRLTVL.

The J gene is TRBJ1-4, the V gene TRBV3-1 (or the pseudogene TRBV3-2); D not certain. The CDR3 has 15 amino acids. Germline CDR1 and CDR2: LGHDT and YNNKEL (reference sequence). The V end was cut by 1 base, the J end by 3 bases, with 9 bases between. The DNA for the CDR3 is TGTGCCAGCAGCCAAGGTCGTGGACCTAATGAAAAACTGTTTTTT. Its protein product is CASSQGRGPNEKLFF.

This sequence joins TRBV6-4 and TRBJ2-3, with 8 bases matching TRBD2. The CDR3 length is 14 residues. V shed 10 bases and J 1 base; nucleotides not matched to a gene: 7. In germline, CDR1 is MRHNA, CDR2 SNTAGT. This CDR3 reads CATSGAGGTDTQYF. CDR3 in DNA: TGTGCCACCTCGGGAGCGGGGGGCACAGATACGCAGTATTTT.

The chain couples TRBV7-6 to TRBJ1-2, with D possibly TRBD1 on 5 matching bases. This CDR3 is 15 amino acids long. Looked up from germline, CDR1 is SGHVS and CDR2 is FNYEAQ. Deletions cut 5 bases from V and 2 bases from J, with 15 bases between. The CDR3 protein is CASSATGTGNYGYTF. The CDR3 region has the DNA TGTGCCAGCAGCGCGACCGGGACGGGAAACTATGGCTACACCTTC.

The chain is built from TRBV12-3 or TRBV12-4 and TRBJ1-5; D is unresolved. Trimming stripped 6 bases from V and 3 bases from J, with 3 bases between. This CDR3 spans 11 amino acids. Here the CDR3 DNA reads TGTGCCAGCAGCCTCAATCAGCCCCAGCATTTT. It is translated as CASSLNQPQHF.

The chain employs TRBV24-1 and TRBJ2-1, with D possibly TRBD1 on 6 matching bases. Trimming cost V 4 bases and J 6 bases, with 15 bases left between them. Germline V gene data show CDR1 as KGHDR and CDR2 as SFDVKD. The length of the CDR3 is 15 residues. This chain's CDR3 is CATSDPRGGGNEQFF. The CDR3 coding sequence is TGTGCCACCAGTGACCCCCGTGGGGGCGGCAATGAGCAGTTCTTC.

This clone appeared a single time. Here the CDR3 DNA reads TGTGCCAGCAGCTTAGATCGGGCTAGCGGTTACAATGAGCAGTTCTTC. This sequence encodes CASSLDRASGYNEQFF. The chain has TRBV7-2 and TRBJ2-1, with TRBD2 matching over 7 bases. With V trimmed by 1 base and J by 4 bases, 7 bases remained unmatched. CDR3 length: 16 residues. The V gene's germline CDR1 is SGHTA and CDR2 FQGNSA.

This clone was seen a handful of times. This chain links TRBV5-1 with TRBJ1-3; D unclear. Germline CDR1 and CDR2: SGHRS and YFSETQ. The CDR3 contains 15 residues. V lost 0 bases and J 2 bases, leaving 9 bases between the germline ends. CDR3 sequence reads: CASSLELEAGNTIYF. CDR3 bases: TGCGCCAGCAGCTTGGAGTTGGAAGCTGGAAACACCATATATTTT. The complete variable domain, with remaining parts taken from reference TRBV5-1 and TRBJ1-3, reads KAGVTQTPRYLIKTRGQQVTLSCSPISGHRSVSWYQQTPGQGLQFLFEYFSETQRNKGNFPGRFSGRQFSNSRSEMNVSTLELGDSALYLCASSLELEAGNTIYFGEGSWLTVV.

The CDR3: CASSLGAGNTEAFF. The CDR3 DNA sequence: TGTGCCAGCAGCTTAGGGGCAGGAAACACTGAAGCTTTCTTT. The chain has TRBV7-2 and TRBJ1-1; D is uncertain. The germline V and J ends were trimmed by 1 base and 2 bases, with 8 bases remaining between them. The CDR3 has 14 amino acids. Germline assignment: CDR1 SGHTA and CDR2 FQGNSA. Combining the CDR3 with reference TRBV7-2 and TRBJ1-1 gives the whole variable domain GAGVSQSPSNKVTEKGKDVELRCDPISGHTALYWYRQSLGQGLEFLIYFQGNSAPDKSGLPSDRFSAERTGGSVSTLTIQRTQQEDSAVYLCASSLGAGNTEAFFGQGTRLTVV.

The chain employs TRBV12-3 or TRBV12-4 and TRBJ1-4; D possibly corresponds to TRBD1 (6 bases). The CDR3 contains 13 residues. V gave up 2 bases and J gave up 7 bases, with 8 bases separating them. The CDR3 nucleotides read TGTGCCAGCAGTTTAAGGGGGGTTGAAAAACTGTTTTTT. Amino acid sequence: CASSLRGVEKLFF.

CDR3 DNA: TGTGCCATCAGTGAGAATGGCGGGAGAGAGGAGCAGTACTTC. Translated, it gives CAISENGGREEQYF. This sequence joins TRBV10-3 and TRBJ2-7; 7 bases are a match to TRBD2. The CDR3 is 14 amino acids. J lost 7 bases, V lost 2 bases, and 8 bases had no gene match. CDR1 ENHRY and CDR2 SYGVKD come from the germline V gene.

A single count supports this clone. J is TRBJ1-1 and V is TRBV6-1; D is possibly TRBD1 (5 bases). Per germline, CDR1 MNHNS and CDR2 SASEGT. The length of the CDR3 is 12 residues. V lost 1 base, J lost 7 bases, and 7 bases lay in between. The CDR3 nucleotides are TGTGCCAGCAGTGAAGACAGGCTTGAAGCTTTCTTT. The encoded protein is CASSEDRLEAFF.

The CDR3 sequence is CASRPGLGGDEQFF. The DNA of the CDR3 is TGTGCCAGTAGGCCGGGACTAGGGGGGGATGAGCAGTTCTTC. The chain recombines TRBV19 with TRBJ2-1, with TRBD2 matching over 8 bases. Germline V gene lookup returns CDR1 LNHDA and CDR2 SQIVND (reference sequence). The J segment lost 8 bases and the V segment lost 6 bases, leaving 9 bases of the junction unmatched. This CDR3 is built from 14 residues. Using reference TRBV19 and TRBJ2-1 for the parts outside the CDR3, the full variable domain is DGGITQSPKYLFRKEGQNVTLSCEQNLNHDAMYWYRQDPGQGLRLIYYSQIVNDFQKGDIAEGYSVSREKKESFPLTVTSAQKNPTAFYLCASRPGLGGDEQFFGPGTRLTVL.

This rearrangement joins TRBV7-9 to TRBJ1-5; the D gene is possibly TRBD1 (6 bases). The CDR3 length is 15 residues. The V and J ends lost 1 base and 3 bases respectively, with 10 bases between them. Looked up from germline, CDR1 is SEHNR and CDR2 is FQNEAQ (reference sequence). CDR3 residues: CASSLGDRLNQPQHF. CDR3 nucleotides: TGTGCCAGCAGCTTAGGCGACAGGCTCAATCAGCCCCAGCATTTT.

This clone was observed once. CDR3 sequence reads: CASKWTSDEGQPQHF. In DNA, the CDR3 is TGTGCCAGCAAATGGACGTCGGATGAGGGTCAGCCCCAGCATTTT. J is TRBJ1-5 and V is TRBV6-5; D not certain. The CDR3 spans 15 residues. Trimming took off 7 bases at V and 6 bases at J, with 19 bases between the two ends. CDR1 and CDR2 (germline): MNHEY, SVGAGI.

CDR3 protein: CASRETSGRRVYYEQYF. The DNA of the CDR3 is TGTGCCAGCAGAGAGACTAGCGGGAGGCGGGTCTACTACGAGCAGTACTTC. The chain recombines TRBV28 with TRBJ2-7; 13 nucleotides match TRBD2. Germline CDR1 and CDR2: MDHEN and SYDVKM. With V trimmed by 6 bases and J by 3 bases, 11 bases remained unmatched. The CDR3 loop spans 17 amino acids.

The chain has TRBV11-2 and TRBJ2-3; D remains unclear. This CDR3 is 13 amino acids long. Trimming removed 1 base at V and 6 bases at J, with 8 bases between. CDR1 SGHAT and CDR2 FQNNGV come from the germline V gene. In nucleotides, the CDR3 is TGTGCCAGCAGCTTAGGCAGATCGGATACGCAGTATTTT. Encoded protein: CASSLGRSDTQYF.

The chain is built from TRBV11-3 and TRBJ2-5, with D unclear. Germline V gene data show CDR1 as SGHNT and CDR2 as YENEEA. With 1 base removed from V and 7 bases from J, the gap between germline ends came to 10 bases. The CDR3 runs 13 residues. This CDR3 is CASSLGGHGTQYF. DNA for the CDR3: TGTGCCAGCAGCTTAGGAGGCCATGGGACCCAGTACTTC. Full variable domain (remainder filled in from reference TRBV11-3 and TRBJ2-5): EAGVVQSPRYKIIEKKQPVAFWCNPISGHNTLYWYLQNLGQGPELLIRYENEEAVDDSQLPKDRFSAERLKGVDSTLKIQPAELGDSAVYLCASSLGGHGTQYFGPGTRLLVL.

The rearrangement links TRBV19 to TRBJ2-5; TRBD2 matches 10 bases. The CDR3 is 13 amino acids. Germline V lookup: CDR1 LNHDA, CDR2 SQIVND (reference sequence). After removal of 7 bases from V and 5 bases from J, the junction contained 4 bases not matched to a gene. The CDR3 DNA reads as TGTGCCAGTACCGGGACTAGCGTGGAGACCCAGTACTTC. Encoded protein: CASTGTSVETQYF.

This sequence joins TRBV5-1 and TRBJ2-7; tentative D call: TRBD2 (6 bases). CDR3 length: 14 residues. Germline CDR1 is SGHRS and CDR2 is YFSETQ. Trimming removed 0 bases at V and 0 bases at J, with 7 bases between. CDR3 coding DNA: TGCGCCAGCAGCTTGGTCGGGGGCTCCTACGAGCAGTACTTC. Protein product: CASSLVGGSYEQYF.

V usage is TRBV14 and J usage is TRBJ1-2, with a possible D match to TRBD1 (6 bases). This CDR3 has 14 residues. Germline V gene sequence: CDR1 SGHDN, CDR2 FVKESK. The V end lost 0 bases, the J end lost 8 bases, and 13 bases lay between the germline ends. The CDR3 reads CASSQDWGRGGYTF. The CDR3 nucleotides are TGTGCCAGCAGCCAAGACTGGGGGCGCGGGGGCTACACCTTC.

The V gene is TRBV7-6, the J gene TRBJ1-4; tentatively, D is TRBD1 (5 bases). The V gene lost 6 bases and the J gene lost 7 bases, with 15 bases spanning the gap. Germline CDR1 SGHVS, CDR2 FNYEAQ. The CDR3 length is 14 residues. Written as DNA, the CDR3 is TGTGCCAGCAGTCTCGGGGGACTAGGTGAAAAACTGTTTTTT. Its translation is CASSLGGLGEKLFF.